The clone carrying this T cell receptor (beta chain) showed up just once. Its cognate antigen is unknown. Sequenced by immunoSEQ multiplex PCR; TCRdb stores in-frame clones only, minus some. The sample yields over a thousand clones, 75% to 90% seen once. The data derive from a study of radiotherapy plus CTLA-4 blockade in lung cancer. CDR1 is SGHVS, CDR2 FQNEAQ, per germline. Trimming left V 4 bases short and J 5 bases short, with 23 bases between. There are 18 residues in the CDR3. Ipilimumab CTLA-4 blockade and focal radiation were given to patients with chemo-refractory metastatic non-small-cell lung cancer. Overall study results and limits: Tumor-origin TCR clones grew in blood after radiotherapy plus ipilimumab.

Sequenced material: tumor tissue, taken from a patient treated with radiotherapy plus ipilimumab. V is TRBV7-8 and J is TRBJ1-4, with a weak D call TRBD1 (6 bases). The receptor was derived from a human donor with non-small cell lung cancer who had a complete response to radiotherapy plus ipilimumab. The CDR3 spells CASSSSVVGGKFNEKLFF. The CDR3 DNA reads as TGTGCCAGCAGCTCTTCGGTTGTAGGGGGGAAATTCAATGAAAAACTGTTTTTT. The variable domain in full, completed from reference TRBV7-8 and TRBJ1-4, reads GAGVSQSPRYKVAKRGQDVALRCDPISGHVSLFWYQQALGQGPEFLTYFQNEAQLDKSGLPSDRFFAERPEGSVSTLKIQRTQQEDSAVYLCASSSSVVGGKFNEKLFFGSGTQLSVL.